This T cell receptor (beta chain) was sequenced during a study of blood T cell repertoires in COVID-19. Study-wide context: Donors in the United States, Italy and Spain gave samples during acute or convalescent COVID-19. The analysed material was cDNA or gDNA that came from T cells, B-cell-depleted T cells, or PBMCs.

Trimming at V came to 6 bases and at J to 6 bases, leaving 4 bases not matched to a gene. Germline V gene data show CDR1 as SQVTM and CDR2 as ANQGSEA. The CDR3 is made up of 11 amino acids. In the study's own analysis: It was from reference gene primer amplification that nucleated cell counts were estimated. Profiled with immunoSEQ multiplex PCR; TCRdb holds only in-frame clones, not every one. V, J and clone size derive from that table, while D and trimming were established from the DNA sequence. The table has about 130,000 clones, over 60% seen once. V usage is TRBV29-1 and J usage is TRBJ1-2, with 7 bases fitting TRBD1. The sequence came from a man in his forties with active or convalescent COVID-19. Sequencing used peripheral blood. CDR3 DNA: TGCAGCGTAACACAGGGGAATGGCTACACCTTC. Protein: CSVTQGNGYTF.